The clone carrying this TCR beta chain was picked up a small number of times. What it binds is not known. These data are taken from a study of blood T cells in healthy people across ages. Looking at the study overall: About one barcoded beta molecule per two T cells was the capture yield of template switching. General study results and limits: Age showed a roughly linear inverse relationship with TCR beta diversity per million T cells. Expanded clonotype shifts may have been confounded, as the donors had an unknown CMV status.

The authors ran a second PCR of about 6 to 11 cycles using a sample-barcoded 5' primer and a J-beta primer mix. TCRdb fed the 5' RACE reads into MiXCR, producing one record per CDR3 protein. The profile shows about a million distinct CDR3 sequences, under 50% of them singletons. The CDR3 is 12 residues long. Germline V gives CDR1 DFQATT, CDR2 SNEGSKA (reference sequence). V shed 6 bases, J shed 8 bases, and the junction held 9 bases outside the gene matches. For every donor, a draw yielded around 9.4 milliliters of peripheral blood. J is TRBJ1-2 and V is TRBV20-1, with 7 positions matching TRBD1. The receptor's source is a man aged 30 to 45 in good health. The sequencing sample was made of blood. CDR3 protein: CSATTGSTGYTF. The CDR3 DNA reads TGCAGTGCGACGACAGGGTCGACCGGCTACACCTTC.